Reported below is one TCR beta chain. This sample is drawn from a study of blood T cell repertoires in COVID-19. About the study: T cells, B-cell-depleted T cells, or PBMCs supplied cDNA or gDNA.

This CDR3 region has 15 residues. CDR1 is LNHDA and CDR2 is SQIVND in the germline V gene (reference sequence). Trimming took 2 bases from V and 10 from J; bases not matched to a gene: 10. In the study's own analysis: Amplification of reference gene primers was used by the study to estimate nucleated cell counts. The assay was immunoSEQ multiplex PCR, and TCRdb's table has in-frame clones only and misses some. The V and J calls and clone size were taken over from that table, and D and trimming were inferred from the DNA. Counted here are 250,000 to 300,000 clones, 86% occurring once; the ten biggest clones make up 3.6%.

Sample: peripheral blood. This TCR was sampled from a young man with active or convalescent COVID-19. The rearrangement uses TRBV19 and TRBJ2-1, with TRBD1 matching 8 bases. CDR3 in amino acids: CASSISRRGLWEQFF. The CDR3 coding sequence is TGTGCCAGTAGTATAAGTCGCAGGGGGCTTTGGGAGCAGTTCTTC.